This T cell receptor (beta chain) was identified in a study of shared clonotypes between healthy human individuals. General study findings and limits: Rarefaction demonstrated incomplete sorted-subset sequencing despite large depth. Several donors shared 5% to 5.5% of their naive CD4 clonotypes.

Evenly divided among several immunoSEQ plates was the genomic DNA of each subset. Data came from immunoSEQ multiplex PCR; TCRdb stores just in-frame clones and leaves some out. The table lists roughly 1,800,000 clones, roughly 95% of them singletons, with 0.9% to 1.5% in the top ten. V gave up 0 bases and J gave up 3 bases, with 12 bases separating them. The CDR3 sequence is 15 residues long. Germline V gene data show CDR1 as MGHRA and CDR2 as YSYEKL. The naive CD8 fraction comprised CD45RO-negative cells positively selected for CCR7 and excluded terminally differentiated effector memory CD45RA+ cells. The study drew all its donors from Caucasian adults living in Nashville, Tennessee. A word on this clone: Its specificity is unknown.

The sequencing sample was made of naive CD8+ T cells sorted from blood. This sequence originates from a man between 18 and 35 years old in good health. The chain couples TRBV4-1 to TRBJ2-7; D is uncertain. CDR3 sequence (DNA): TGCGCCAGCAGCCAAGAGCGGCTGACACACTACGAGCAGTACTTC. It yields the protein CASSQERLTHYEQYF.